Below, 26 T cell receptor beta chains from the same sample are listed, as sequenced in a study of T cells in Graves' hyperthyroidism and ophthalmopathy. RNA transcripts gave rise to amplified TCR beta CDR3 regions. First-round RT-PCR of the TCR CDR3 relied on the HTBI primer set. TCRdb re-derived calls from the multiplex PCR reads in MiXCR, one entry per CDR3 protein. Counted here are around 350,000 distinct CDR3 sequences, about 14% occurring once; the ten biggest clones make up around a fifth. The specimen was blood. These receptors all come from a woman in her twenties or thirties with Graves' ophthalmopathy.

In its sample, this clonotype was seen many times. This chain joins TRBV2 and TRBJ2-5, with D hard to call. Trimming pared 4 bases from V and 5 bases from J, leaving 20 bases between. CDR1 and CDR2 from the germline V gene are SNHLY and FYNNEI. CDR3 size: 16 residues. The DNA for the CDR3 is TGTGCCAGCAGTGCGCCAGCAGTCTTAAAACCGGAGACCCAGTACTTC. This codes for CASSAPAVLKPETQYF.

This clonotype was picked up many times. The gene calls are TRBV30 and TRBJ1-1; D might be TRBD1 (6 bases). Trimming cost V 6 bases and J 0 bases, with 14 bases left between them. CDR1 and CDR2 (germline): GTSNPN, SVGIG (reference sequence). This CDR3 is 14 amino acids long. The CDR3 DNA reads TGTGCCTGTAGGGAGGGGGGATTGAACACTGAAGCTTTCTTT. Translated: CACREGGLNTEAFF.

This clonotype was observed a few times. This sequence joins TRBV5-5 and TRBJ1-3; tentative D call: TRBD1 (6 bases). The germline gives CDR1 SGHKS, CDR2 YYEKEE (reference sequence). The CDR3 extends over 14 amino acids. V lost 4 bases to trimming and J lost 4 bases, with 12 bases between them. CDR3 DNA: TGTGCCAGCAGCGTAAACAGGGCCGGAAACACCATATATTTT. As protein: CASSVNRAGNTIYF.

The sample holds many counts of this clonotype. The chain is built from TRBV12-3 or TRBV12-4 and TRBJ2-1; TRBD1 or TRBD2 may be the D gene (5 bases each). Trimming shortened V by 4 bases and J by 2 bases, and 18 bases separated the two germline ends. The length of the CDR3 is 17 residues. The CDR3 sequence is CASSSYPRDVTYNEQFF. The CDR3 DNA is TGTGCCAGCAGTTCATATCCCCGGGACGTTACCTACAATGAGCAGTTCTTC.

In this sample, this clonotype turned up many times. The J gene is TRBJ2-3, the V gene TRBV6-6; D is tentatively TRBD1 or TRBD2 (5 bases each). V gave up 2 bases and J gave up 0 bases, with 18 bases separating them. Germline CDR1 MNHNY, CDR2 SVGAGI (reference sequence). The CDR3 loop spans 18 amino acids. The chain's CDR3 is CASSYEAVGVTSTDTQYF. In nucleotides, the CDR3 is TGTGCCAGCAGTTACGAGGCCGTGGGGGTTACTAGCACAGATACGCAGTATTTT.

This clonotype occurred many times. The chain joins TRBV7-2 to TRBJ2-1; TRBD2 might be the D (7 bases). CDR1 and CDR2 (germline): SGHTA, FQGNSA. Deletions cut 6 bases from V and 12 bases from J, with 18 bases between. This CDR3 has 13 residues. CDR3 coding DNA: TGTGCCAGCAGGAGTTTTGGGGGGGGGCGGCAGTTCTTC. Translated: CASRSFGGGRQFF.

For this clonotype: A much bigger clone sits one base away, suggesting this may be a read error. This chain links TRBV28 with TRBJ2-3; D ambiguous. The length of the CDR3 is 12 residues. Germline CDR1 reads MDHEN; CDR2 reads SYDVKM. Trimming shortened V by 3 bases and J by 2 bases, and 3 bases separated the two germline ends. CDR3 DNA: TGTGCCAGCAGTTTCGTCACAGATACGCAGTATTTT. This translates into CASSFVTDTQYF. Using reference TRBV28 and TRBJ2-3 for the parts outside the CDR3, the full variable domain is DVKVTQSSRYLVKRTGEKVFLECVQDMDHENMFWYRQDPGLGLRLIYFSYDVKMKEKGDIPEGYSVSREKKERFSLILESASTNQTSMYLCASSFVTDTQYFGPGTRLTVL.

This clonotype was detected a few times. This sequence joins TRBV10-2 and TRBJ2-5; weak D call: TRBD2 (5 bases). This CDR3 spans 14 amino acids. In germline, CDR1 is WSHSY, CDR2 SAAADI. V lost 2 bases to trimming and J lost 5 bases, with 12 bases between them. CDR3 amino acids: CASSEPGLGETQYF. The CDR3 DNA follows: TGCGCCAGCAGTGAGCCGGGATTAGGCGAGACCCAGTACTTC.

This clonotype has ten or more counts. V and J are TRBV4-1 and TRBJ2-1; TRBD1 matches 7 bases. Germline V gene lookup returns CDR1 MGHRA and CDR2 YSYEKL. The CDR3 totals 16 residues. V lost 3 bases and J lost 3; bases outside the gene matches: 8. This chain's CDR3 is CASSQLPGQIYNEQFF. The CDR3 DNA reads TGCGCCAGCAGCCAGTTACCGGGACAGATCTACAATGAGCAGTTCTTC.

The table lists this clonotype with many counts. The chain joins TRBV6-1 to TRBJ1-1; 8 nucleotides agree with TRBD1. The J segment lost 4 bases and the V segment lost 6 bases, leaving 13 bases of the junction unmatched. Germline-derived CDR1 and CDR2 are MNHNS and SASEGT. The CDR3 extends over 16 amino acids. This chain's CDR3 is CASRDQIGQGVTEAFF. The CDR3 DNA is TGTGCCAGCAGGGACCAAATTGGACAGGGAGTCACTGAAGCTTTCTTT.

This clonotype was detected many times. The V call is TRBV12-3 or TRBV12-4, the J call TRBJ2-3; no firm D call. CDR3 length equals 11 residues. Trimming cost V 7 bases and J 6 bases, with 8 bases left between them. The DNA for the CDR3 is TGTGCCAGCACGTGGGCGGATACGCAGTATTTT. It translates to CASTWADTQYF.

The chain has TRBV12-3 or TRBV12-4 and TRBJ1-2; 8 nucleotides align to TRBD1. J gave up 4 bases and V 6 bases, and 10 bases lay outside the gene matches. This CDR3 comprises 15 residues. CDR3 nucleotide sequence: TGTGCCAGCAGCCGGGGGGACAGGAACCTCTATGGCTACACCTTC. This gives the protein CASSRGDRNLYGYTF.

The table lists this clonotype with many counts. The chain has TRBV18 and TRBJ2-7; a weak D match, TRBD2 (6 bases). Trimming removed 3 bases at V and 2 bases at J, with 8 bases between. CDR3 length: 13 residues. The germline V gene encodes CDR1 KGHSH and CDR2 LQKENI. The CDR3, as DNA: TGTGCCAGCTCACCGTCGGGGGCCTACGAGCAGTACTTC. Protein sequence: CASSPSGAYEQYF.

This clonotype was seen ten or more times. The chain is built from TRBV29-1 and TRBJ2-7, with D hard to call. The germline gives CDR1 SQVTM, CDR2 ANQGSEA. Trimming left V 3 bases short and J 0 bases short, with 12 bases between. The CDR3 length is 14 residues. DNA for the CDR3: TGCAGCGTTGAGAAGACGGTAGACTCCTACGAGCAGTACTTC. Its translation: CSVEKTVDSYEQYF.

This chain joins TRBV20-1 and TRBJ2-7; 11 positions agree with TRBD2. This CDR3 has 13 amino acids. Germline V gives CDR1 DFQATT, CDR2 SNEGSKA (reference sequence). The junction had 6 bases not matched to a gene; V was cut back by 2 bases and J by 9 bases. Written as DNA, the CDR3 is TGCAGTGCTAGAATGGTAGCGGGGGGGCCGCAGTACTTC. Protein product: CSARMVAGGPQYF.

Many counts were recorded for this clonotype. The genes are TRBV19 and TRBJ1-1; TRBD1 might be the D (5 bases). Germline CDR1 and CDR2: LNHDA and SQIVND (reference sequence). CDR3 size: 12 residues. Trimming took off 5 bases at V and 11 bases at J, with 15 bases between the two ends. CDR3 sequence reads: CASSAGPGMAFF. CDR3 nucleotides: TGTGCCAGTAGTGCAGGGCCCGGAATGGCTTTCTTT.

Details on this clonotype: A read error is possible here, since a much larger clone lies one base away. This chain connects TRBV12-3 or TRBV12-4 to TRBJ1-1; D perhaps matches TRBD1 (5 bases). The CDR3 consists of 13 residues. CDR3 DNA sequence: TGTGCCAGCAGTTTACCAGGGATACCTGAAGCTCTCTTT. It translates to CASSLPGIPEALF.

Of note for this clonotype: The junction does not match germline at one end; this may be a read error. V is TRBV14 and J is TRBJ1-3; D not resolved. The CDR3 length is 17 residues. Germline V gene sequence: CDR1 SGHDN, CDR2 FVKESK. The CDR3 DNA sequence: TGTGCCAGCAGCCAAGAGCGCGGTTTTCTCTCTGGAAACGCCATATATTTT. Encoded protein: CASSQERGFLSGNAIYF.

CDR3: CASSPRRVYGNTIYF. The CDR3 nucleotides read TGTGCCAGCAGCCCCCGACGGGTTTACGGAAACACCATATATTTT. V gene TRBV7-2 combines with J gene TRBJ1-3; no reliable D call. The germline CDR1 and CDR2 sequences are SGHTA and FQGNSA. The V end lost 5 bases, the J end lost 4 bases, and 15 bases lay between the germline ends. This CDR3 has 15 amino acids.

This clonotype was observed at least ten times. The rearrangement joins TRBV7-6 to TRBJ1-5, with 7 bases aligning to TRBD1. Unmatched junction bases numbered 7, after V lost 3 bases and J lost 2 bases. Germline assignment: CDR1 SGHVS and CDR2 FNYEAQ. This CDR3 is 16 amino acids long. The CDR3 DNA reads TGTGCCAGCAGCTTTCCCCAGGGGGTAGGCAATCAGCCCCAGCATTTT. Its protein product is CASSFPQGVGNQPQHF.

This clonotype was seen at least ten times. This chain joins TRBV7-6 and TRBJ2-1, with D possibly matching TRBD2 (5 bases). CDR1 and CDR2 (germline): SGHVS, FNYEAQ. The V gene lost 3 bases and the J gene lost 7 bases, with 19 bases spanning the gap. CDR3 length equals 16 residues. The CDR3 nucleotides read TGTGCCAGCAGCTTGTTAATAGGTCCCGGCGGGAATGAGCAGTTCTTC. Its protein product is CASSLLIGPGGNEQFF.

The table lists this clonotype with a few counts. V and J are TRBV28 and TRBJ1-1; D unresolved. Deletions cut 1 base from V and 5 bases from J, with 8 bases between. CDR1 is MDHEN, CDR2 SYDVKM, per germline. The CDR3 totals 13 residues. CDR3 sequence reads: CASSLLFTTEAFF. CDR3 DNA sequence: TGTGCCAGCAGTTTATTATTCACAACTGAAGCTTTCTTT. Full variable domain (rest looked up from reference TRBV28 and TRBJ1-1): DVKVTQSSRYLVKRTGEKVFLECVQDMDHENMFWYRQDPGLGLRLIYFSYDVKMKEKGDIPEGYSVSREKKERFSLILESASTNQTSMYLCASSLLFTTEAFFGQGTRLTVV.

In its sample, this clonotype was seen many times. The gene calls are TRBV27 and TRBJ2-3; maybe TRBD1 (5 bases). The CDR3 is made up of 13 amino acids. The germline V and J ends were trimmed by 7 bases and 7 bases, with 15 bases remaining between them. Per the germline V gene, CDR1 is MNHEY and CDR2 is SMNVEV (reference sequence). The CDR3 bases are TGTGCCAGCACTCCACCCAGGGCACATACGCAGTATTTT. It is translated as CASTPPRAHTQYF.

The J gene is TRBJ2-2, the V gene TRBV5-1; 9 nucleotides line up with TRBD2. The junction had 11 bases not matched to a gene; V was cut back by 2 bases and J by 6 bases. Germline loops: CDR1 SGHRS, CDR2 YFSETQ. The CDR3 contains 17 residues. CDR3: CASSFGSGGRGPGELFF. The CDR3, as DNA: TGCGCCAGCAGCTTCGGTAGCGGGGGCCGGGGACCCGGGGAGCTGTTTTTT. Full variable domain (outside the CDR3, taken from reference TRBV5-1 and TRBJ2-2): KAGVTQTPRYLIKTRGQQVTLSCSPISGHRSVSWYQQTPGQGLQFLFEYFSETQRNKGNFPGRFSGRQFSNSRSEMNVSTLELGDSALYLCASSFGSGGRGPGELFFGEGSRLTVL.

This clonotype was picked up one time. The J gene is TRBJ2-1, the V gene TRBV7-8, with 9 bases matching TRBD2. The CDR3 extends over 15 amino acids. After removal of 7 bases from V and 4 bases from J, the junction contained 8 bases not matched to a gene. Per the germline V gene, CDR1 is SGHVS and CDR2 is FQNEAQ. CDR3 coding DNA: TGTGCCAGCAACCTTCTAGCGGGGAGTTACAATGAGCAGTTCTTC. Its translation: CASNLLAGSYNEQFF. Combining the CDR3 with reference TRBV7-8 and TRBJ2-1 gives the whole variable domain GAGVSQSPRYKVAKRGQDVALRCDPISGHVSLFWYQQALGQGPEFLTYFQNEAQLDKSGLPSDRFFAERPEGSVSTLKIQRTQQEDSAVYLCASNLLAGSYNEQFFGPGTRLTVL.

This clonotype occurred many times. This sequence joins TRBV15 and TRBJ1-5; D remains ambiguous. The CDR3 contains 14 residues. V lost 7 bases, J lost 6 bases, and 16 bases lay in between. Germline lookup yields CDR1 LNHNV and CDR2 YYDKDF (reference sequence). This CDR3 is CATTEIGGFQPQHF. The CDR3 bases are TGTGCCACCACCGAAATTGGAGGGTTTCAGCCCCAGCATTTT.